The sequence of this TCR beta chain was determined in a study of blood T cell repertoires in COVID-19. In the study overall: Material from acute and convalescent COVID-19 was sourced from the United States, Italy and Spain. The analysed material was cDNA or gDNA that came from T cells, B-cell-depleted T cells, or PBMCs.

While infection was still active, Seattle patients were enrolled and then followed longitudinally. CDR1 and CDR2 (germline): KGHSH, LQKENI. This CDR3 has 16 residues. The V and J ends lost 3 bases and 6 bases respectively, with 20 bases between them. In the source study's methods: Scientists estimated how many nucleated cells there were by amplifying reference gene primers. This table comes from immunoSEQ multiplex PCR, and its TCRdb copy is limited to in-frame clones, with some not included. V and J calls and clone size are those listed in that table; D and trimming were worked out from the DNA. Altogether more than 200,000 clones are present, 80% to 85% being singletons, with the ten largest covering about 11%.

The specimen sequenced was peripheral blood. The V gene is TRBV18, the J gene TRBJ1-2; D is possibly TRBD1 (6 bases). This sequence was found in a woman of 80 years or more with COVID-19, enrolled during active disease. The CDR3 DNA reads TGTGCCAGCTCACCCCCTTCGACAGGACCGAAGCATGGCTACACCTTC. Translating gives CASSPPSTGPKHGYTF.